This T cell receptor beta chain was sequenced in a study of blood T cells in healthy people across ages. The length of the CDR3 is 17 residues. V was cut by 3 bases and J by 0 bases, with 14 bases left in between. Per the germline V gene, CDR1 is SEHNR and CDR2 is FQNEAQ (reference sequence). Donors were healthy Caucasian individuals from Russia aged about 6 to 100. Each sample yielded at least 6 million isolated PBMCs. On this clonotype: The antigen is not known.

General study findings and limits: Greater diversity and more naive CD4+ cells were seen in long-lived donors than in aged donors. TCR beta diversity, measured per million T cells, fell in a roughly linear way with age.

Primed by a sample-barcoded 5' primer and a J-beta primer mix, a second PCR proceeded for about 6 to 12 cycles. TCRdb reprocessed the 5' RACE reads with MiXCR, giving one entry per CDR3 protein. Found here are approximately 940,000 distinct CDR3 sequences, under 50% of them singletons; the top ten hold around 15%. Sequenced sample: blood. The chain uses TRBV7-9 and TRBJ1-4; TRBD1 might be the D (6 bases). This sequence was found in a young man in good health. The CDR3 here is CASSFTTGLTTNEKLFF. The DNA for the CDR3 is TGTGCCAGCAGCTTTACAACAGGGTTAACAACTAATGAAAAACTGTTTTTT.